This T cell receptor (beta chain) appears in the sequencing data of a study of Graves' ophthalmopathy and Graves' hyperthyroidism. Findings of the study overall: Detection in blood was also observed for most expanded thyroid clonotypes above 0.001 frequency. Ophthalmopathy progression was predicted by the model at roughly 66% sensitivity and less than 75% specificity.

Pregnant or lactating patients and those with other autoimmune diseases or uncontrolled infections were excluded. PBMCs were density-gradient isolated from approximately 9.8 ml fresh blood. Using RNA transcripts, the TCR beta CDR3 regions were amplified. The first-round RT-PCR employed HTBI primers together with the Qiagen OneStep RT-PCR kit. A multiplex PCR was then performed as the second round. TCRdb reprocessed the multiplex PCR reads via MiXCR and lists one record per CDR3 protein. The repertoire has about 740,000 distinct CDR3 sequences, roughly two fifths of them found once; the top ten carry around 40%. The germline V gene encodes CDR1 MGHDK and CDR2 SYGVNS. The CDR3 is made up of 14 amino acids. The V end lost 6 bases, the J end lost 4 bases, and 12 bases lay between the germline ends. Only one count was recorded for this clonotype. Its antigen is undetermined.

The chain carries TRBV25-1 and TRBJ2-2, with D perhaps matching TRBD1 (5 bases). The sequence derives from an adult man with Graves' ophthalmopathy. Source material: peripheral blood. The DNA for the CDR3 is TGTGCCAGCAGCTACACAGGACCCACCGGGGAGCTGTTTTTT. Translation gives CASSYTGPTGELFF.